These T cell receptor beta chains were read from a single sample in a study of human T cells and chemical hapten exposure. MiXCR was run by TCRdb on the RACE reads, yielding one entry per CDR3 protein. The table has about 45,000 distinct CDR3 sequences, roughly 4.5% seen once. Input material: whole blood. All receptors come from a human donor in good health. Some clones in this sample may be carry-over from other donors' samples. CDR3s include the opening cysteine and the closing phenylalanine or tryptophan. Fields, in order: V gene, clone size, D gene, J gene, CDR3 DNA, CDR3 protein. The D gene is left open where the match is weak. Not all rows give a size; the values are once, few, many and, for expanded clones, a class.

TRBV28	many	NA	TRBJ2-3	TGTGCCAGCAGTTTCTTCTCTGCCGGGACTACAGATACGCAGTATTTT	CASSFFSAGTTDTQYF
TRBV12-3/TRBV12-4	medium-sized	NA	TRBJ1-6	TGTGCCAGCAGTTTCACCTATAATTCACCCCTCCACTTT	CASSFTYNSPLHF
TRBV6-5	many	TRBD1	TRBJ2-7	TGTGCCAGCAGGGACAGGGGTTGGTACTACGAGCAGTACTTC	CASRDRGWYYEQYF
TRBV15	many	NA	TRBJ1-2	TGTGCCACCAGGACCGGGGGCGGGGATGGCTACACCTTC	CATRTGGGDGYTF
TRBV6-1	many	NA	TRBJ1-5	TGTGCCAGCAGTGAAATTGACAATCAGCCCCAGCATTTT	CASSEIDNQPQHF
TRBV12-3/TRBV12-4	few	NA	TRBJ1-5	TGTGCCAGCAGTTTCCGACAGGCTGAGAGCAATCAGCCCCAGCATTTT	CASSFRQAESNQPQHF
TRBV28	NA	NA	TRBJ2-1	TGTGCCAGCAGTTTATGGAAGGACAGCCAGGGGTACAATGAGCAGTTCTTC	CASSLWKDSQGYNEQFF
TRBV4-1	many	TRBD1	TRBJ1-5	TGCGCCAGCAGCCAACAGGGGGCGTATAGCAATCAGCCCCAGCATTTT	CASSQQGAYSNQPQHF
TRBV29-1	NA	NA	TRBJ2-2	TGCAGCCTCAGGACAGCGAACACCGGGGAGCTGTTTTTT	CSLRTANTGELFF
TRBV24-1	few	NA	TRBJ1-1	TGTGCCACCACGGCAGCCCAGAACACTGAAGCTTTCTTT	CATTAAQNTEAFF
TRBV28	NA	TRBD1	TRBJ2-7	TGTGCCAGCAGGACCGGGGGGACAGGGTTATTCAACCTCTCCTTC	CASRTGGTGLFNLSF
TRBV28	many	NA	TRBJ2-1	TGTGCCAGCTGCCCGAGCCTCGATGAGCAGTTCTTC	CASCPSLDEQFF
TRBV28	few	TRBD1	TRBJ1-1	TGTGCCAGCAGTGAGACAGGGACAAACACTGAAGCTTTCTTT	CASSETGTNTEAFF
TRBV28	NA	TRBD1	TRBJ1-3	TGTGCCAGCATTAGGGGGCCGGGAAACACCATATATTTT	CASIRGPGNTIYF
TRBV29-1	many	TRBD1	TRBJ2-1	TGCAGCTATAAAGGCCGCTGGGGGCAGGGGGCGGAAAATGAGCAGTTCTTC	CSYKGRWGQGAENEQFF
TRBV6-1	NA	NA	TRBJ1-5	TGTGCCAGCAGTGGGCGTAGGGGTGATCAGCCCCAGCATTTT	CASSGRRGDQPQHF
TRBV12-3/TRBV12-4	few	TRBD1	TRBJ1-5	TGTGCCAGCAGTTTAGCGCAACAGGGGGACAATCAGCCCCAGCATTTT	CASSLAQQGDNQPQHF
TRBV28	many	NA	TRBJ1-1	TGTGCCAGCAGTTTAACGGTAGGCGCTGAAGCTTTCTTT	CASSLTVGAEAFF
TRBV14	many	NA	TRBJ2-7	TGTGCCAGCAGCTACTCCGGAGCCGGGGTTTACGAGCAGTACTTC	CASSYSGAGVYEQYF
TRBV29-1	NA	NA	TRBJ2-1	TGCAGCGTGGAGGGGGGAGTGGCAGGGAGCTACAATGAGCAGTTCTTC	CSVEGGVAGSYNEQFF
TRBV28	many	TRBD2	TRBJ2-1	TGTGCCAGCAGTTCACCCAGTACTAGCGGGAGGGTCTCCAATGAGCAGTTCTTC	CASSSPSTSGRVSNEQFF
TRBV30	many	NA	TRBJ2-3	TGTGCCTGGAGTGTACAAGCGGGTAGCACAGATACGCAGTATTTT	CAWSVQAGSTDTQYF
TRBV11-2	NA	NA	TRBJ2-3	TGTGCCAGCAGCCCGGGACCTCTAACAGATACGCAGTATTTT	CASSPGPLTDTQYF
TRBV2	many	NA	TRBJ1-5	TGTGCCAGCAGTAACCACAGGGTCGGCAATCAGCCCCAGCATTTT	CASSNHRVGNQPQHF
TRBV29-1	many	NA	TRBJ2-5	TGCAGCGTGCGCGGCCTTCTTAAAGAGACCCAGTACTTC	CSVRGLLKETQYF
TRBV27	many	NA	TRBJ1-2	TGTGCCAGCAGGACAGCAGCTAACTATGGCTACACCTTC	CASRTAANYGYTF
TRBV28	many	NA	TRBJ2-5	TGTGCCAGCAGTTTAGAGGCAGGGAAGGTGTGGATTGACTTC	CASSLEAGKVWIDF
TRBV9	many	TRBD1	TRBJ2-1	TGTGCCAGCAGCGTAGCGTTGATGGGGACAGGGAATTATGAGCAGTTCTTC	CASSVALMGTGNYEQFF
TRBV27	many	NA	TRBJ2-4	TGTGCCAGCGGCGTCTTAGGGGACATTCAGTACTTC	CASGVLGDIQYF
TRBV28	NA	NA	TRBJ1-5	TGTGCCAGCAGAAGCAATCAGCCCCAGCATTTT	CASRSNQPQHF
TRBV27	many	TRBD1	TRBJ1-1	TGTGCCAGCAGTCCATCAGGACAGGGCGGGACTGAAGCTTTCTTT	CASSPSGQGGTEAFF
TRBV28	NA	NA	TRBJ2-3	TGTGCCAGCAGTTTATACGGGAAGGGCACAGATACGCAGTATTTT	CASSLYGKGTDTQYF
TRBV20-1	many	NA	TRBJ1-2	TGCAGTGTCGGGGGCGGATTCTATGGCTACACCTTC	CSVGGGFYGYTF
TRBV2	few	TRBD1	TRBJ2-1	TGTGCCAGCAGTGTGGGACAGGGGTACCACAATGAGCAGTTCTTC	CASSVGQGYHNEQFF
TRBV3-1	NA	NA	TRBJ1-4	TGTGCCAGCAGCCAAGATTCGTCCCAGCGCAGCCATGGTGAAAAACTGTTTTTT	CASSQDSSQRSHGEKLFF
TRBV7-2	few	NA	TRBJ2-7	TGTGCCAGCAGCTTACAGACAGTTCCCTACGAGCAGTACTTC	CASSLQTVPYEQYF
TRBV4-1	many	TRBD2	TRBJ2-6	TGCGCCAGCAGCCAAGACCGGGGGGGGTTTGGAGCTGGGGCCAACGTCCTGACTTTC	CASSQDRGGFGAGANVLTF
TRBV7-2	many	TRBD2	TRBJ2-4	TGTGCCAGCACTCCCAGAGCGGGAGCAAACATTCAGTACTTC	CASTPRAGANIQYF
TRBV3-1	NA	NA	TRBJ2-3	TGTGCCAGCAGCCAAGAAACCGGGAGAGATACGCAGTATTTT	CASSQETGRDTQYF
TRBV10-2	NA	NA	TRBJ2-1	TGCGCCAGCGTAAACGAATTGTACTCCTACAATGAGCAGTTCTTC	CASVNELYSYNEQFF
TRBV20-1	NA	NA	TRBJ1-5	TGCAGTGCTAGAGATTCGGGATGGGGCAATCAGCCCCAGCATTTT	CSARDSGWGNQPQHF
TRBV7-2	many	TRBD2	TRBJ2-1	TGTGCCAGCAGCTTGTCTCCAGCGGGAGCCTACAATGAGCAGTTCTTC	CASSLSPAGAYNEQFF
TRBV28	many	NA	TRBJ1-1	TGTGCCAGCAGTCCCCCTGACAGGTTAAACACTGAAGCTTTCTTT	CASSPPDRLNTEAFF
TRBV7-3	many	TRBD2	TRBJ2-5	TGTGCCAGCAGCCCAACACTAGCGGGAGGACAAGAGACCCAGTACTTC	CASSPTLAGGQETQYF
TRBV15	many	NA	TRBJ1-5	TGTGCCACCAGCCGCCGGGAAATCAATCAGCCCCAGCATTTT	CATSRREINQPQHF
TRBV29-1	many	NA	TRBJ2-7	TGCAGCGCTAGTCCTGGATCCTACGAGCAGTACTTC	CSASPGSYEQYF